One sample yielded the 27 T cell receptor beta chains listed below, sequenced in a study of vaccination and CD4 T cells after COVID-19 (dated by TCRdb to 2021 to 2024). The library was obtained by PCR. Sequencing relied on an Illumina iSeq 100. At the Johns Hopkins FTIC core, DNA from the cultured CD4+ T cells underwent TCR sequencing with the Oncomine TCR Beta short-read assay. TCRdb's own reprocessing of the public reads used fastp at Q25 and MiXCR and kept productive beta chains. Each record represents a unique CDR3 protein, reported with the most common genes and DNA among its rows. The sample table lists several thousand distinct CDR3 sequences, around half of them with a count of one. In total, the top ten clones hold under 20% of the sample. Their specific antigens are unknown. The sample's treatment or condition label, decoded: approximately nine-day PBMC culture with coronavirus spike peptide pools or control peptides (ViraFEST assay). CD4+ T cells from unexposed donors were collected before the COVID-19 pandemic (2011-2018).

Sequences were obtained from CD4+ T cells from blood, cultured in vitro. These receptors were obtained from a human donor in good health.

The CDR3 DNA reads TGTGCCAGTAGTATGTTCGGGGGTCGTTTTTCGCAAGAGACCCAGTACTTC. Translation gives CASSMFGGRFSQETQYF. The V gene is TRBV19, the J gene TRBJ2-5; TRBD2 might be the D (6 bases). The CDR3 has 17 residues. Germline CDR1 and CDR2: LNHDA and SQIVND (reference sequence). V was trimmed by 3 bases and J by 2 bases, leaving 19 bases between them. The full variable domain, with the rest looked up from reference TRBV19 and TRBJ2-5, is DGGITQSPKYLFRKEGQNVTLSCEQNLNHDAMYWYRQDPGQGLRLIYYSQIVNDFQKGDIAEGYSVSREKKESFPLTVTSAQKNPTAFYLCASSMFGGRFSQETQYFGPGTRLLVL.

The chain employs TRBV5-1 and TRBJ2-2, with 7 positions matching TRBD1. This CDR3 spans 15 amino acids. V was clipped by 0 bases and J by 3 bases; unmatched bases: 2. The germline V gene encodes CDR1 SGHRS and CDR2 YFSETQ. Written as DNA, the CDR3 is TGCGCCAGCAGCTTGGGACAGGGAGACACCGGGGAGCTGTTTTTT. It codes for CASSLGQGDTGELFF.

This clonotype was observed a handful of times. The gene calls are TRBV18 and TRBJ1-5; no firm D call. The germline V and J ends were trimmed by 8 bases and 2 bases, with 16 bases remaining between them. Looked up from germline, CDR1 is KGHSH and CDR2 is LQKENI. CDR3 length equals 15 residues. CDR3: CASAIGISGNQPQHF. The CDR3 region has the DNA TGTGCCAGCGCGATAGGGATTTCGGGCAATCAGCCCCAGCATTTT.

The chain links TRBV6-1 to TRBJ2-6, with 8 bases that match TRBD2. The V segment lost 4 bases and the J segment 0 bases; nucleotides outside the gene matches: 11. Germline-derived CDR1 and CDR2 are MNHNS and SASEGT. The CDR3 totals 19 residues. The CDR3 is CASSVKAGGPSSGANVLTF. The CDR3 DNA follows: TGTGCCAGCAGTGTGAAGGCGGGGGGCCCTAGCTCTGGGGCCAACGTCCTGACTTTC.

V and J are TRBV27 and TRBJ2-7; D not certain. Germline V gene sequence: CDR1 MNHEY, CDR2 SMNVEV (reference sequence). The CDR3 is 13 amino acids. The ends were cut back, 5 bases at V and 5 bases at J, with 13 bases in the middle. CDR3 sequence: CASSPSSVHEQYF. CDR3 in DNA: TGTGCCAGCAGTCCCTCCAGTGTCCACGAGCAGTACTTC.

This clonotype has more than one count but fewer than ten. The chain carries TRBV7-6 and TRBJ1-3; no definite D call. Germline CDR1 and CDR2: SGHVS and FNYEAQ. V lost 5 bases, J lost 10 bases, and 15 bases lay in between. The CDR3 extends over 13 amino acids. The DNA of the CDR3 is TGTGCCAGCAGCGAATGTCGGGATTGTACCATATATTTT. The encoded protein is CASSECRDCTIYF.

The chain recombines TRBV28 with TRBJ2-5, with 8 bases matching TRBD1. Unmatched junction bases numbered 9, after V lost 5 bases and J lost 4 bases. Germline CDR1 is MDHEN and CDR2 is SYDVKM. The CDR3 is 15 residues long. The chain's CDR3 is CASSPRQGRGETQYF. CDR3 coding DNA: TGTGCCAGCAGTCCAAGACAGGGGAGAGGAGAGACCCAGTACTTC.

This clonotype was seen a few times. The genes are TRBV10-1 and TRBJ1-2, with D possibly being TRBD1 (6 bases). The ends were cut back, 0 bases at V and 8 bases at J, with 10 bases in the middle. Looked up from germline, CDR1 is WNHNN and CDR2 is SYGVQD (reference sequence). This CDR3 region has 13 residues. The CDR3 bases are TGCGCCAGCAGTGAGTCGAGAGGGACAGGCTACACCTTC. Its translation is CASSESRGTGYTF.

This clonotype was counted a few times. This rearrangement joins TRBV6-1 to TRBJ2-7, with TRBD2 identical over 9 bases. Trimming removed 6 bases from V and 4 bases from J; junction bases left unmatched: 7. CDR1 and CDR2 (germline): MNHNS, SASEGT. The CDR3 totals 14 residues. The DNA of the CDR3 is TGTGCCAGCAGGCCTAGCGGGGACCTGTACGAGCAGTACTTC. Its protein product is CASRPSGDLYEQYF.

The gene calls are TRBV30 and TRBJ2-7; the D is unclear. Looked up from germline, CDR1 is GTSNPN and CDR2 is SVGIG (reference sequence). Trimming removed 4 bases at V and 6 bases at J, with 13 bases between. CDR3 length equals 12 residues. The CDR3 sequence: CAWKTSTLEQYF. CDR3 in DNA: TGTGCCTGGAAAACATCAACCCTCGAGCAGTACTTC.

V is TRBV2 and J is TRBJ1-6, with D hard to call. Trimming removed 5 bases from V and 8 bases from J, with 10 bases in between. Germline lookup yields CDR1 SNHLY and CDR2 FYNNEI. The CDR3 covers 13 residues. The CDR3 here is CASSTRGDSPLHF. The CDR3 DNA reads TGTGCCAGCAGTACCCGGGGAGATTCACCCCTCCACTTT.

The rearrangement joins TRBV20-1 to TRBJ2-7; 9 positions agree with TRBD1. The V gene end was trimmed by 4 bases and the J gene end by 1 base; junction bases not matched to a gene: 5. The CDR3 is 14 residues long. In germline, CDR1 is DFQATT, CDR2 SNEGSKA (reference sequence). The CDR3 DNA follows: TGCAGTGCTATGGGCGGGACAGGGTCCTACGAGCAGTACTTC. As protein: CSAMGGTGSYEQYF.

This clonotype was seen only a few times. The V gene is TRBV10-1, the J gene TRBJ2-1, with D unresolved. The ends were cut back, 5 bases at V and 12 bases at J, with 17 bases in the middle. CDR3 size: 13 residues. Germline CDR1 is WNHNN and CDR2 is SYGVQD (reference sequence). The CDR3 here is CASSPDRRIWQFF. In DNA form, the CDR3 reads TGCGCCAGCAGTCCCGACCGACGAATCTGGCAGTTCTTC.

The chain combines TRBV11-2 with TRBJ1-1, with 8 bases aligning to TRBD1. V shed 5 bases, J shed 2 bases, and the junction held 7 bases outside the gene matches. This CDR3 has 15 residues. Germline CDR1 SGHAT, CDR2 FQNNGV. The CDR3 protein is CASSPRTGQNTEAFF. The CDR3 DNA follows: TGTGCCAGCAGCCCCCGGACAGGGCAAAACACTGAAGCTTTCTTT. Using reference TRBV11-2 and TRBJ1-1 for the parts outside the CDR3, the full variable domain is EAGVAQSPRYKIIEKRQSVAFWCNPISGHATLYWYQQILGQGPKLLIQFQNNGVVDDSQLPKDRFSAERLKGVDSTLKIQPAKLEDSAVYLCASSPRTGQNTEAFFGQGTRLTVV.

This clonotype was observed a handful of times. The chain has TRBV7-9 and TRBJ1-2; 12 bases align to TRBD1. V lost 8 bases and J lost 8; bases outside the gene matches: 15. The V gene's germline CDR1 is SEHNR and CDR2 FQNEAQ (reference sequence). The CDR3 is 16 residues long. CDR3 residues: CASDYSGTGGAKGYTF. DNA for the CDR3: TGTGCCAGCGATTACTCGGGGACAGGGGGCGCGAAGGGCTACACCTTC.

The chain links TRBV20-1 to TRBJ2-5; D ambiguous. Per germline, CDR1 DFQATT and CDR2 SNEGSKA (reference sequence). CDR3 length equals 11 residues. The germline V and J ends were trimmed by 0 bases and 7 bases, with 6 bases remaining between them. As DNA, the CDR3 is TGCAGTGCTAGAGATCAGCTGACCCAGTACTTC. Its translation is CSARDQLTQYF.

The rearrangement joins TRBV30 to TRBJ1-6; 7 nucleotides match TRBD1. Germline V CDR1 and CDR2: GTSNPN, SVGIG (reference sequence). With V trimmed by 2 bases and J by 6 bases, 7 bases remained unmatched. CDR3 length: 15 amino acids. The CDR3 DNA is TGTGCCTGGAGTCCAACAGGGGCCCGTAATTCACCCCTCCACTTT. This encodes CAWSPTGARNSPLHF.

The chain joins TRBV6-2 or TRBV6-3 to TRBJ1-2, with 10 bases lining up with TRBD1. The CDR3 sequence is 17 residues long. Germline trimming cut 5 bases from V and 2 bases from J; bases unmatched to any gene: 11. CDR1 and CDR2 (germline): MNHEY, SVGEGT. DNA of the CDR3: TGTGCCAGCAGTCGTAGTTTATCGGACAGGGGGAACTATGGCTACACCTTC. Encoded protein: CASSRSLSDRGNYGYTF.

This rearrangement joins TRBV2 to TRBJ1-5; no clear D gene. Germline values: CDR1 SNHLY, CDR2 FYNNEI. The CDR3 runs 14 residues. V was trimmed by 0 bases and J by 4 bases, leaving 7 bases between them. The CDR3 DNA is TGTGCCAGCAGTGAAGCTCTAATGAATCAGCCCCAGCATTTT. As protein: CASSEALMNQPQHF.

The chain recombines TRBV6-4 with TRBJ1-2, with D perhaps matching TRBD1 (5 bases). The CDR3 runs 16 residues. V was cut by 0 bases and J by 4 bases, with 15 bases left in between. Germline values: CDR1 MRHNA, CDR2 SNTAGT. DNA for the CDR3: TGTGCCAGCAGTGACTCCTCTCGGGGACGACGCTATGGCTACACCTTC. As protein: CASSDSSRGRRYGYTF.

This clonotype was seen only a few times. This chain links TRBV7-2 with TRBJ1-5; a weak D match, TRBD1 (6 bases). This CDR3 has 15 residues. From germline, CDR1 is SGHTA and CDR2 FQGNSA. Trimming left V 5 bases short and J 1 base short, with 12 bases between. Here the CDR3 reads CASSLYGTSNQPQHF. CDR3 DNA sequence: TGTGCCAGCAGCCTATACGGGACAAGCAATCAGCCCCAGCATTTT.

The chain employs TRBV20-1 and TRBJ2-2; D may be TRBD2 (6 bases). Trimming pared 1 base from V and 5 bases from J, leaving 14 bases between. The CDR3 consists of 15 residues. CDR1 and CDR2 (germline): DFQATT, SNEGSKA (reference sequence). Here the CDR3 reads CSARVPGLKTGELFF. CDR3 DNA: TGCAGTGCTAGAGTCCCGGGACTGAAGACCGGGGAGCTGTTTTTT.

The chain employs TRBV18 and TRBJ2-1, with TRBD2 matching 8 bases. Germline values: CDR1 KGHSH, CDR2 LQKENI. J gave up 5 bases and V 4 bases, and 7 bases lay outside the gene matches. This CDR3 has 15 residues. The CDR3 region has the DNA TGTGCCAGCTCACAAGTACTAGCGGAAGACAATGAGCAGTTCTTC. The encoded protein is CASSQVLAEDNEQFF.

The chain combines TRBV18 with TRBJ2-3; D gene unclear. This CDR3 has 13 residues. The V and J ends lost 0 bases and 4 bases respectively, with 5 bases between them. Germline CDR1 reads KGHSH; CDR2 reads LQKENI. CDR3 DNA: TGTGCCAGCTCACCACCTTCGGCAGATACGCAGTATTTT. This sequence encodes CASSPPSADTQYF.

The CDR3 is CASTRGQGMQETQYF. CDR3 nucleotide sequence: TGTGCCAGCACAAGGGGGCAGGGGATGCAAGAGACCCAGTACTTC. The rearrangement links TRBV6-1 to TRBJ2-5, with 7 bases lining up with TRBD1. Germline CDR1 is MNHNS and CDR2 is SASEGT. The V segment lost 7 bases and the J segment 2 bases; nucleotides outside the gene matches: 10. The CDR3 is 15 residues long.

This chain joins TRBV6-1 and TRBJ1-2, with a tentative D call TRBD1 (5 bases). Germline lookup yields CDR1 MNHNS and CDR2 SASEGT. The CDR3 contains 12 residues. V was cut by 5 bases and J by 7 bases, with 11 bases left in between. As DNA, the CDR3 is TGTGCCAGCAGTCGTCAGGGCTCTGGCTACACCTTC. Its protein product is CASSRQGSGYTF.

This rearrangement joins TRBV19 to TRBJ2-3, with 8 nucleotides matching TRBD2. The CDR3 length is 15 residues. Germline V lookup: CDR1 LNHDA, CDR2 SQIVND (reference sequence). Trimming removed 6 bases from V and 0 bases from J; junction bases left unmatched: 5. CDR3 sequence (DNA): TGTGCCAGTAGCTTAGCGGGAACTAGCACAGATACGCAGTATTTT. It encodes CASSLAGTSTDTQYF.